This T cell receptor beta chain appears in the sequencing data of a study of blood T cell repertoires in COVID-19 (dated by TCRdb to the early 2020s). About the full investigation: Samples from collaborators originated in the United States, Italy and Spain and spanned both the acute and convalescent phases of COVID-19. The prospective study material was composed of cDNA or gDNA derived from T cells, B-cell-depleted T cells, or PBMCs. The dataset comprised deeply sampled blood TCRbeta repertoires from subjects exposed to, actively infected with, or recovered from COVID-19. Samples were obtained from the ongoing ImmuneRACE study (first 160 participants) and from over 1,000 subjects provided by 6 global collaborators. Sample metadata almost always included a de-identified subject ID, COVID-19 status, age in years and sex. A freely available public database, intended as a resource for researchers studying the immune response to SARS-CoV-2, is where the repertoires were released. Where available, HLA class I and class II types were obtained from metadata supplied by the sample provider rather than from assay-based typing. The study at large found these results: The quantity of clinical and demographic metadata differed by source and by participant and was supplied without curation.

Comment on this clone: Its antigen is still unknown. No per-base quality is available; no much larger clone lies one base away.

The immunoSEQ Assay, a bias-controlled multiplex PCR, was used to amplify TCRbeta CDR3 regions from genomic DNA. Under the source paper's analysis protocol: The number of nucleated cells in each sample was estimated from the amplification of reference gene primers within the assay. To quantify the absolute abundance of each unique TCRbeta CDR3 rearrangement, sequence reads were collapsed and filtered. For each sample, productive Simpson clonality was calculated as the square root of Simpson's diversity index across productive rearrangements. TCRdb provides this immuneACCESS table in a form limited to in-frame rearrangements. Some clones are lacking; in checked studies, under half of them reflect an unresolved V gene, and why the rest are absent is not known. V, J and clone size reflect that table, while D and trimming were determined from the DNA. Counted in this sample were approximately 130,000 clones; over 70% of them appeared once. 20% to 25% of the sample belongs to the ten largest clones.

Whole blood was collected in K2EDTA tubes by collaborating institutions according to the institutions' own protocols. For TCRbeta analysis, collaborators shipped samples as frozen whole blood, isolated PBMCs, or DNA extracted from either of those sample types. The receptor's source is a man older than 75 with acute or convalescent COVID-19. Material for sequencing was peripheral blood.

The bases read TGTGCCAGCAGTACACGATGGCGGGGAGCGGAGACCCAGTACTTC. It encodes CASSTRWRGAETQYF. The sequence is built from TRBV28 and TRBJ2-5; a weak D assignment points to TRBD2 (6 bases agree). Relative to germline, V is 5 bases shorter and J is 5 bases shorter, with 18 bases between their ends. The CDR3 holds 15 amino acids from the cysteine to the phenylalanine. Only the CDR3 portion is preserved as DNA: 45 bases, with reading frame beginning at the first base. CDR1 and CDR2 are read off the germline V gene as MDHEN and SYDVKM.